The clone carrying this T cell receptor beta chain was observed at least ten times. The antigen is not known. This entry comes from a study of T-cell memory formation after mild COVID-19. On the study more broadly: For the most part, TCR clusters were specific to one donor.

Points from the study as a whole: The study detected some responding clones in pre-infection memory, suggesting cross-reactive memory joined.

5'RACE with constant-segment primers yielded barcoded, UMI-tagged TCR alpha and TCR beta cDNA libraries. TCRdb reanalysed the 5' RACE reads using MiXCR and keeps one entry per CDR3 protein. The sample shows roughly 50,000 distinct CDR3 sequences, 12% of them seen only once. The CDR3 has 18 amino acids. Germline V gene lookup returns CDR1 LGHNA and CDR2 YSLEER. Trimming removed 0 bases at V and 6 bases at J, with 22 bases between. The chain couples TRBV4-3 to TRBJ2-3; tentative D call: TRBD2 (7 bases). Sequencing input: PBMCs or a T cell subset sorted from them (not recorded which). The TCR comes from a man between 18 and 35 years old who had mild COVID-19 (a few samples of this study predate the infection). Cell type and time point are not known. CDR3 DNA sequence: TGCGCCAGCAGCCAAGATGGTGGGGGGGCCGGTTCGGGCGATACGCAGTATTTT. It is translated as CASSQDGGGAGSGDTQYF.